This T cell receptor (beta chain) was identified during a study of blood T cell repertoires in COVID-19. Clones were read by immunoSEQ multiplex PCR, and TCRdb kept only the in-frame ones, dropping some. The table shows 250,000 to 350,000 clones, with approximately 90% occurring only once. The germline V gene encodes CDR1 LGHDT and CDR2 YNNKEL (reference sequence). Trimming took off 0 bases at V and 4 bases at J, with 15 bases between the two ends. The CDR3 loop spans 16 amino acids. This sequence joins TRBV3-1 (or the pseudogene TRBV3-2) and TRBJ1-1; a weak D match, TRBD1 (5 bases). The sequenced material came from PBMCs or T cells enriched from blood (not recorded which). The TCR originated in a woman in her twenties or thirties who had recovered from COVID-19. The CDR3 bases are TGTGCCAGCAGCCAAGAATTGGACATTAGATTCACTGAAGCTTTCTTT. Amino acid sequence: CASSQELDIRFTEAFF.